Many counts were recorded for the clone carrying this TCR beta chain. Its target is unknown. TCRdb reprocessed the RT-PCR reads with MiXCR, giving one entry per CDR3 protein. The sample includes about 180,000 distinct CDR3 sequences, roughly 8.7% seen only once; the top ten take about 11%. This sample is part of a study of response to subunit inactivated influenza vaccine. Findings and caveats of the study: Seasonal influenza vaccination, on each occasion, was suggested by the authors to recruit few new T cells.

J lost 1 base, V lost 3 bases, and 8 bases had no gene match. The CDR3 loop spans 16 amino acids. Germline values: CDR1 SGDLS, CDR2 YYNGEE. The clonotype originates from a man aged 45-65 years who received an inactivated influenza vaccine. The material was non-naive T cells sorted from PBMCs, obtained on the day of vaccination. V and J are TRBV9 and TRBJ2-3, with 7 bases that match TRBD2. The DNA of the CDR3 is TGTGCCAGCAGCGCCTCAAGGGAGGGCCGCACAGATACGCAGTATTTT. Translation gives CASSASREGRTDTQYF.